The 22 T cell receptor beta chains reported below all come from one sample, sequenced in a study of blood T cell repertoires in COVID-19. Some clones are missing from TCRdb's copy, which holds only in-frame ones; the method was immunoSEQ multiplex PCR. The sample lists around 140,000 clones; approximately 89% were seen once. The source material was peripheral blood. The receptors were gathered from a woman in her forties or fifties with acute or convalescent COVID-19.

The chain joins TRBV6-5 to TRBJ1-1; maybe TRBD1 (6 bases). The CDR3 has 13 amino acids. Germline V gives CDR1 MNHEY, CDR2 SVGAGI. V lost 6 bases, J lost 5 bases, and 13 bases lay in between. Here the CDR3 reads CASRPFQGTEAFF. CDR3 in DNA: TGTGCCAGCAGACCCTTTCAGGGGACTGAAGCTTTCTTT.

The V call is TRBV18, the J call TRBJ1-1, with D hard to call. CDR1 and CDR2 from the germline V gene are KGHSH and LQKENI. Trimming removed 2 bases at V and 6 bases at J, with 13 bases between. The CDR3 runs 14 residues. The CDR3 DNA reads as TGTGCCAGCTCACCAACTAGTGGCAGCCCTGAAGCTTTCTTT. The encoded protein is CASSPTSGSPEAFF.

This clone has only one observation. This chain connects TRBV27 to TRBJ2-7; possible D gene TRBD1, 5 bases. This CDR3 contains 13 residues. Trimming stripped 7 bases from V and 2 bases from J, with 12 bases between. The germline V gene encodes CDR1 MNHEY and CDR2 SMNVEV (reference sequence). DNA for the CDR3: TGTGCCAGCACCTGGGGCCCCGCCTACGAGCAGTACTTC. It translates to CASTWGPAYEQYF.

V usage is TRBV18 and J usage is TRBJ2-5, with TRBD1 matching over 9 bases. V lost 3 bases, J lost 5 bases, and 10 bases stayed unmatched. CDR3 size: 16 residues. Germline CDR1 is KGHSH and CDR2 is LQKENI. The CDR3 DNA sequence: TGTGCCAGCTCACCGGGACAGGGTCAAAACGGGGAGACCCAGTACTTC. This translates into CASSPGQGQNGETQYF. Looking up the rest from reference TRBV18 and TRBJ2-5 gives the full variable domain: NAGVMQNPRHLVRRRGQEARLRCSPMKGHSHVYWYRQLPEEGLKFMVYLQKENIIDESGMPKERFSAEFPKEGPSILRIQQVVRGDSAAYFCASSPGQGQNGETQYFGPGTRLLVL.

This clone has a handful of counts. The rearrangement links TRBV5-6 to TRBJ1-6; D gene ambiguous. This CDR3 is 16 amino acids long. Between the trimmed V and J ends, which lost 2 bases and 0 bases, there was a span of 9 bases. Germline V gene lookup returns CDR1 SGHDT and CDR2 YYEEEE. In DNA form, the CDR3 reads TGTGCCAGCAGCTTATCCCAGCGCTCCTATAATTCACCCCTCCACTTT. Protein product: CASSLSQRSYNSPLHF.

This clone was detected a few times. This sequence joins TRBV3-1 (or the pseudogene TRBV3-2) and TRBJ2-5, with 9 bases lining up with TRBD2. The CDR3 has 13 residues. With 10 bases clipped from V and 5 bases from J, the junction kept 8 bases outside the gene matches. Per the germline V gene, CDR1 is LGHDT and CDR2 is YNNKEL (reference sequence). The CDR3 DNA reads as TGTGCCACGGCGCGGGGGGGCCCGGAGACCCAGTACTTC. Translation gives CATARGGPETQYF.

J is TRBJ2-7 and V is TRBV30; D call uncertain. V was shortened by 1 base and J by 7 bases, with 11 bases between the two germline ends. The CDR3 extends over 12 amino acids. Germline assignment: CDR1 GTSNPN and CDR2 SVGIG (reference sequence). This CDR3 is CAWSAERGEQYF. The CDR3 coding sequence is TGTGCCTGGAGTGCAGAACGAGGAGAGCAGTACTTC.

The CDR3 bases are TGCGCCAGCAGCTTGCAGGGAACAGCTGACACCGGGGAGCTGTTTTTT. Its protein is CASSLQGTADTGELFF. This chain uses TRBV5-1 with TRBJ2-2; a weak D match, TRBD1 (5 bases). This CDR3 region has 16 residues. Germline lookup yields CDR1 SGHRS and CDR2 YFSETQ. Trimming stripped 1 base from V and 3 bases from J, with 13 bases between.

This clone was seen a few times. V usage is TRBV10-3 and J usage is TRBJ1-1, with D tentatively TRBD1 (6 bases). The germline gives CDR1 ENHRY, CDR2 SYGVKD. Trimming removed 5 bases at V and 5 bases at J, with 15 bases between. This CDR3 has 14 residues. CDR3 loop: CAISLQGKDTEAFF. In DNA, the CDR3 is TGTGCCATCAGTCTCCAGGGGAAGGATACTGAAGCTTTCTTT.

This clone appeared once. The chain has TRBV30 and TRBJ1-4; perhaps TRBD1 as D (5 bases). CDR1 and CDR2 (germline): GTSNPN, SVGIG (reference sequence). The CDR3 spans 14 residues. Trimming took off 3 bases at V and 7 bases at J, with 15 bases between the two ends. The CDR3 coding sequence is TGTGCCTGGAGCGGACCCAGTCAGGGTGAAAAACTGTTTTTT. Encoded protein: CAWSGPSQGEKLFF.

The chain recombines TRBV29-1 with TRBJ1-1; D uncertain. V lost 1 base, J lost 0 bases, and 6 bases lay in between. CDR1 and CDR2 (germline): SQVTM, ANQGSEA. This CDR3 region has 13 residues. CDR3 sequence (DNA): TGCAGCGTTGAAGGGGCGATGAACACTGAAGCTTTCTTT. Protein: CSVEGAMNTEAFF.

A single count supports this clone. The V and J genes are TRBV9 and TRBJ2-1, with D perhaps matching TRBD1 (6 bases). Germline assignment: CDR1 SGDLS and CDR2 YYNGEE. CDR3 length equals 16 residues. Trimming took 0 bases from V and 4 from J, leaving 14 bases between them. Written as DNA, the CDR3 is TGTGCCAGCAGCGTAGCTGGGCAGGGGAGATACAATGAGCAGTTCTTC. Translation gives CASSVAGQGRYNEQFF.

The chain joins TRBV14 to TRBJ2-3; 7 positions match TRBD1. Germline assignment: CDR1 SGHDN and CDR2 FVKESK. This CDR3 spans 13 amino acids. V trimming: 9 bases; J trimming: 2 bases; junction bases outside the gene matches: 5. This CDR3 reads CASRQGATDTQYF. The CDR3 coding sequence is TGTGCCAGTAGACAGGGAGCCACAGATACGCAGTATTTT.

This clone was counted only a few times. The DNA for the CDR3 is TGCGCCAGTGGAACAGGTACCAGCTACGAGCAGTACTTC. Translation gives CASGTGTSYEQYF. This chain links TRBV5-1 with TRBJ2-7; weak D call: TRBD1 (5 bases). Trimming left V 8 bases short and J 3 bases short, with 15 bases between. This CDR3 is 13 amino acids long. Germline V CDR1 and CDR2: SGHRS, YFSETQ.

The CDR3 DNA reads as TGCGCCAGCAGCCTTCTACCCCCCGGGACAGGGGATGGCTACACCTTC. This encodes CASSLLPPGTGDGYTF. The chain employs TRBV5-1 and TRBJ1-2; 10 bases map to TRBD1. The CDR3 is 16 amino acids. Looked up from germline, CDR1 is SGHRS and CDR2 is YFSETQ. The V and J ends lost 4 bases and 6 bases, in that order; junction bases with no gene match: 12.

Here the CDR3 DNA reads TGTGCCAGCTCACCACCGCCAGGGGTAGTAGAGACCCAGTACTTC. It codes for CASSPPPGVVETQYF. The J gene is TRBJ2-5, the V gene TRBV18, with D perhaps TRBD1 (6 bases). This CDR3 is built from 15 residues. V lost 0 bases to trimming and J lost 4 bases, with 12 bases between them. Germline CDR1 reads KGHSH; CDR2 reads LQKENI.

As regards this clone: Other DNA sequences in this specimen translate into the identical CDR3. CDR3 coding DNA: TGTGCCAGCAGTTTACGAGGCAGCAATCAGCCCCAGCATTTT. Translated, it gives CASSLRGSNQPQHF. The V call is TRBV27, the J call TRBJ1-5; D is unresolved. Trimming pared 2 bases from V and 1 base from J, leaving 6 bases between. CDR1 and CDR2 from the germline V gene are MNHEY and SMNVEV (reference sequence). This CDR3 is 14 amino acids long.

Written as DNA, the CDR3 is TGTGCCACCTGGTTTTCTGGTCGGGCAGGGAAGGAGACTGAAGCTTTCTTT. Its translation is CATWFSGRAGKETEAFF. V usage is TRBV10-3 and J usage is TRBJ1-1; possible D gene TRBD1, 5 bases. Trimming removed 10 bases at V and 5 bases at J, with 29 bases between. The CDR3 contains 17 residues. The germline V gene encodes CDR1 ENHRY and CDR2 SYGVKD.

This chain links TRBV11-1 with TRBJ2-1, with 7 bases fitting TRBD2. The CDR3 consists of 15 residues. Trimming cost V 7 bases and J 0 bases; bases outside gene matches: 6. Germline V CDR1 and CDR2: SGHAT, FQDESV (reference sequence). CDR3: CASNPGGSSYNEQFF. For the CDR3, the DNA is TGTGCCAGCAACCCCGGGGGGAGCTCCTACAATGAGCAGTTCTTC.

This chain links TRBV13 with TRBJ2-1; 7 bases are a match to TRBD1. V dropped 5 bases and J dropped 5; count of bases not matched to a gene: 12. The germline V gene encodes CDR1 PRHDT and CDR2 FYEKMQ (reference sequence). The CDR3 spans 16 residues. Written as DNA, the CDR3 is TGTGCCAGCAGCGCGCCCCGACAGGGTTTCCACAATGAGCAGTTCTTC. Amino acid sequence: CASSAPRQGFHNEQFF.

The table lists this clone with a few counts. The chain combines TRBV7-9 with TRBJ1-3; D might be TRBD1 (6 bases). Germline CDR1 is SEHNR and CDR2 is FQNEAQ (reference sequence). The CDR3 covers 15 residues. V lost 5 bases, J lost 6 bases, and 17 bases lay in between. The CDR3: CASSRTTGRENTIYF. The CDR3 nucleotides read TGTGCCAGCAGCCGAACAACAGGGAGGGAAAACACCATATATTTT. The full variable domain, rest sourced from reference TRBV7-9 and TRBJ1-3, is DTGVSQNPRHKITKRGQNVTFRCDPISEHNRLYWYRQTLGQGPEFLTYFQNEAQLEKSRLLSDRFSAERPKGSFSTLEIQRTEQGDSAMYLCASSRTTGRENTIYFGEGSWLTVV.

J is TRBJ2-7 and V is TRBV18, with 7 nucleotides matching TRBD2. J gave up 5 bases and V 8 bases, and 9 bases lay outside the gene matches. From germline, CDR1 is KGHSH and CDR2 LQKENI. This CDR3 spans 13 amino acids. The CDR3 loop is CASGGRAGHEQYF. CDR3 DNA: TGTGCCAGCGGCGGGCGAGCGGGGCACGAGCAGTACTTC.